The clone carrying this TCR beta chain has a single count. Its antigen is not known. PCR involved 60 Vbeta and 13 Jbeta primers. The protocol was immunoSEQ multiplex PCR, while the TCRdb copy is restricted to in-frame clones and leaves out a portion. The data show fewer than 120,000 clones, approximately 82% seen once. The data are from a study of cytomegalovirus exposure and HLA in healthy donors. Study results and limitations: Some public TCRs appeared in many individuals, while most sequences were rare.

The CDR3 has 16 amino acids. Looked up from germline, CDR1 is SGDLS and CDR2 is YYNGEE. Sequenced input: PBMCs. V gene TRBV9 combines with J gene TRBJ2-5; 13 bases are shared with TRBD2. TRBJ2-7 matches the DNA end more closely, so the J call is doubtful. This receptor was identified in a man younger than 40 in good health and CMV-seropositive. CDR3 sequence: CASSVGLAGVAYEQYF. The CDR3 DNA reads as TGTGCCAGCAGCGTCGGACTAGCGGGGGTGGCATACGAGCAGTACTTC.